The present entry profiles one T cell receptor beta chain with its context. Original analysis: The authors estimated nucleated cell counts from reference gene primer amplification. Assay: immunoSEQ multiplex PCR; the TCRdb copy retains only in-frame clones and omits some. Clone size and the V and J calls come from that table; the DNA yielded D and trimming. This sample carries some 42,000 clones, about 90% of them seen once, and the ten largest clones take 2.5% to 3.5%. V lost 3 bases, J lost 3 bases, and 13 bases lay in between. This CDR3 has 15 amino acids. CDR1 KGHDR and CDR2 SFDVKD come from the germline V gene. The data originate from a study of blood T cell repertoires in COVID-19. For the study at large: The United States, Italy and Spain supplied acute and convalescent COVID-19 samples. From T cells, B-cell-depleted T cells, or PBMCs came the material, which was cDNA or gDNA.

The TCR comes from a man in his fifties or sixties with active COVID-19. This chain uses TRBV24-1 with TRBJ2-5, with D perhaps TRBD1 (6 bases). The sequenced sample consisted of peripheral blood. For the CDR3, the DNA is TGTGCCACCAGTGATCCTTCACAGGGTAAAGAGACCCAGTACTTC. It specifies CATSDPSQGKETQYF.